The sequence of this TCR beta chain was determined in a study of naive and memory T cell subsets. Two oligonucleotides, mixed equimolar, formed the beta constant-region primer covering TRBC1 and TRBC2. The cDNA 3' end received a ligated single-stranded oligonucleotide carrying the SP2 primer and a 12-nucleotide UMI. Ligated cDNA was amplified by four rounds of PCR with nested alpha and beta constant-region primers and SP2. From the UMI-ligation and nested PCR reads, TCRdb called clonotypes with MiXCR, one entry per CDR3 protein. The repertoire holds over 20,000 distinct CDR3 sequences, with more than 9.5% as singletons. The table lists this clonotype with many counts. Its antigen is unidentified. General study points: TCR counts from RNA may reflect activation-linked expression changes.

There are 15 residues in the CDR3. The ends lost 8 bases at V and 1 base at J; junction bases unmatched: 7. In germline, CDR1 is MNHEY, CDR2 SMNVEV (reference sequence). The V gene is TRBV27, the J gene TRBJ2-7, with 11 bases that match TRBD2. The source is a human donor in good health. Sequencing input: central memory CD8+ T cells from blood. CDR3 coding DNA: TGTGCCAGCGCCACCGGGACTAGCGGATCCTACGAGCAGTACTTC. It encodes CASATGTSGSYEQYF.